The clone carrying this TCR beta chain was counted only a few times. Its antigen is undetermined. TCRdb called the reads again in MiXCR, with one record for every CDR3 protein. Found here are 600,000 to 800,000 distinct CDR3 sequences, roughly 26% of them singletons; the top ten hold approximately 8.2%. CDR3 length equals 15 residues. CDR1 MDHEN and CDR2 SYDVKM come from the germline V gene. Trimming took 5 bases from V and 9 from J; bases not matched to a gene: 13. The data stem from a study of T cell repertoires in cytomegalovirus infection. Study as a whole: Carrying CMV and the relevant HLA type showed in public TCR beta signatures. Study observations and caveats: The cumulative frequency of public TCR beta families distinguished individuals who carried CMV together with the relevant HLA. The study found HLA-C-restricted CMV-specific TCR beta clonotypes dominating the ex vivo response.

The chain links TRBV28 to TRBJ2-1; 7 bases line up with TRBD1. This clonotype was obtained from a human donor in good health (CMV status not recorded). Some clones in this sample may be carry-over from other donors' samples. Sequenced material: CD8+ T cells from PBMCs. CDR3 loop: CASSQYPGQFFEQFF. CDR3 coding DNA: TGTGCCAGCAGTCAATACCCGGGACAGTTTTTTGAGCAGTTCTTC. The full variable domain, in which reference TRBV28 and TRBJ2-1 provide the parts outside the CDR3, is DVKVTQSSRYLVKRTGEKVFLECVQDMDHENMFWYRQDPGLGLRLIYFSYDVKMKEKGDIPEGYSVSREKKERFSLILESASTNQTSMYLCASSQYPGQFFEQFFGPGTRLTVL.